This TCR beta chain was found in a study of T cells in Graves' hyperthyroidism and ophthalmopathy. What was amplified from RNA transcripts were TCR beta CDR3 regions. Carried out on the TCR CDR3, a first-round RT-PCR used the HTBI primer set. TCRdb recomputed calls from the multiplex PCR reads with MiXCR, one row per CDR3 protein. The sample yields 130,000 to 150,000 distinct CDR3 sequences, over 20% seen once. Diagnosis of hyperthyroidism was new in patients aged 18 to 65, and its duration was under 2 months. Lactation, pregnancy, other autoimmune disease or uncontrolled infection excluded patients. It was at first hyperthyroidism diagnosis, before any ophthalmopathy symptoms, that the blood sample was taken. PBMCs came from 10 ml fresh peripheral blood. V was shortened by 3 bases and J by 0 bases, with 13 bases between the two germline ends. The CDR3 totals 16 residues. Per the germline V gene, CDR1 is MDHEN and CDR2 is SYDVKM.

The chain has TRBV28 and TRBJ2-3; D uncertain. The sample taken for sequencing was blood. The source of this sequence is a woman aged 45-65 years with Graves' hyperthyroidism that later progressed to Graves' ophthalmopathy. CDR3 sequence reads: CASSFQPGASTDTQYF. CDR3 DNA sequence: TGTGCCAGCAGTTTTCAACCAGGTGCTAGCACAGATACGCAGTATTTT.